These 28 T cell receptor beta chains were sequenced from one sample in a study of blood T cell repertoires in COVID-19. TCRdb's table, derived via immunoSEQ multiplex PCR, lists solely in-frame clones and lacks some. The sample consists of 80,000 to 100,000 clones, over 70% of them appearing once. The sequencing sample was made of peripheral blood. These receptors all come from a man in his forties or fifties who had recovered from COVID-19.

This rearrangement joins TRBV5-1 to TRBJ1-1; 8 positions match TRBD1. The V gene's germline CDR1 is SGHRS and CDR2 YFSETQ. Trimming cost V 4 bases and J 0 bases; bases outside gene matches: 5. This CDR3 has 15 amino acids. CDR3 DNA sequence: TGCGCCAGCAGCCCGTTGACAGGGGTGAACACTGAAGCTTTCTTT. Its protein is CASSPLTGVNTEAFF.

The chain has TRBV24-1 and TRBJ2-2, with 10 positions matching TRBD1. The CDR3 totals 17 residues. V was pared by 4 bases and J by 4 bases, with 8 bases of the junction left unmatched. Germline V gene data show CDR1 as KGHDR and CDR2 as SFDVKD. The CDR3: CATSEPIGTGVTGELFF. The CDR3 DNA sequence: TGTGCCACCAGTGAACCGATCGGGACAGGGGTCACCGGGGAGCTGTTTTTT.

The chain uses TRBV5-1 and TRBJ2-3; D is unclear. V lost 0 bases and J 3 bases, leaving 11 bases between the germline ends. Germline V gives CDR1 SGHRS, CDR2 YFSETQ. This CDR3 comprises 15 residues. The CDR3 here is CASSLGGTGTDTQYF. The CDR3 nucleotides read TGCGCCAGCAGCTTGGGCGGCACCGGGACAGATACGCAGTATTTT.

The chain uses TRBV7-9 and TRBJ1-2, with 9 bases lining up with TRBD1. The CDR3 totals 16 residues. Germline V gene sequence: CDR1 SEHNR, CDR2 FQNEAQ (reference sequence). V shed 5 bases, J shed 0 bases, and the junction held 7 bases outside the gene matches. The CDR3, as DNA: TGTGCCAGCAGCAGGGCGGGACAGGGACCTAACTATGGCTACACCTTC. This gives the protein CASSRAGQGPNYGYTF. The entire variable domain, with the rest obtained from reference TRBV7-9 and TRBJ1-2, is as follows: DTGVSQNPRHKITKRGQNVTFRCDPISEHNRLYWYRQTLGQGPEFLTYFQNEAQLEKSRLLSDRFSAERPKGSFSTLEIQRTEQGDSAMYLCASSRAGQGPNYGYTFGSGTRLTVV.

V is TRBV19 and J is TRBJ1-2; D ambiguous. CDR1 is LNHDA and CDR2 is SQIVND in the germline V gene (reference sequence). V was pared by 0 bases and J by 4 bases, with 9 bases between. The CDR3 loop spans 14 amino acids. The DNA of the CDR3 is TGTGCCAGTAGTATAGAGGGCAGAACCTATGGCTACACCTTC. It codes for CASSIEGRTYGYTF.

This clone has a single count. V gene TRBV2 combines with J gene TRBJ2-3; 9 bases are shared with TRBD2. The CDR3 is 15 residues long. J was trimmed by 2 bases and V by 7 bases; bases with no gene match: 7. Germline CDR1 SNHLY, CDR2 FYNNEI. The CDR3 region has the DNA TGTGCCAGCAACTTGGCGGGGGGGAACACAGATACGCAGTATTTT. Amino acid sequence: CASNLAGGNTDTQYF. The full variable domain, completed using reference TRBV2 and TRBJ2-3, is EPEVTQTPSHQVTQMGQEVILRCVPISNHLYFYWYRQILGQKVEFLVSFYNNEISEKSEIFDDQFSVERPDGSNFTLKIRSTKLEDSAMYFCASNLAGGNTDTQYFGPGTRLTVL.

Comments on this clone: The same CDR3 also results from other DNA sequences found in this sample. The rearrangement uses TRBV7-2 and TRBJ1-1, with D perhaps matching TRBD1 (5 bases). V gave up 1 base and J gave up 1 base, with 10 bases separating them. Per the germline V gene, CDR1 is SGHTA and CDR2 is FQGNSA. The CDR3 extends over 15 amino acids. CDR3 DNA: TGTGCCAGCAGCTTAGTACGACAGAGGAACACTGAAGCTTTCTTT. Translating it yields CASSLVRQRNTEAFF. The whole variable domain, filled in from reference TRBV7-2 and TRBJ1-1, reads GAGVSQSPSNKVTEKGKDVELRCDPISGHTALYWYRQSLGQGLEFLIYFQGNSAPDKSGLPSDRFSAERTGGSVSTLTIQRTQQEDSAVYLCASSLVRQRNTEAFFGQGTRLTVV.

This chain connects TRBV2 to TRBJ1-2; TRBD1 agrees at 9 bases. The J segment lost 8 bases and the V segment lost 0 bases, leaving 13 bases of the junction unmatched. CDR1 and CDR2 (germline): SNHLY, FYNNEI. This CDR3 is built from 17 residues. CDR3 in DNA: TGTGCCAGCAGTGAAGCTATTAAAGGGACAGGGTCAAGAGGCTACACCTTC. Protein sequence: CASSEAIKGTGSRGYTF.

The chain uses TRBV6-5 and TRBJ2-7; maybe TRBD1 (6 bases). The CDR3 has 12 residues. Deletions cut 6 bases from V and 4 bases from J, with 10 bases between. Looked up from germline, CDR1 is MNHEY and CDR2 is SVGAGI. CDR3: CASRSQGYEQYF. As DNA, the CDR3 is TGTGCCAGCAGGTCACAGGGATACGAGCAGTACTTC.

The V gene is TRBV10-3, the J gene TRBJ2-1; 12 positions agree with TRBD2. Germline loops: CDR1 ENHRY, CDR2 SYGVKD. The CDR3 has 15 amino acids. Trimming took 5 bases from V and 6 from J; bases not matched to a gene: 5. CDR3 DNA sequence: TGTGCCATCAGTTCCCTAGCGGGAGGGACCAATGAGCAGTTCTTC. This codes for CAISSLAGGTNEQFF.

This clone has only a few counts. This rearrangement joins TRBV28 to TRBJ2-3; 11 nucleotides line up with TRBD2. Trimming cost V 5 bases and J 2 bases; bases outside gene matches: 6. This CDR3 is built from 16 residues. Germline loops: CDR1 MDHEN, CDR2 SYDVKM. The CDR3 DNA is TGTGCCAGCAGTAAGATAGCGGGAGGGTACACAGATACGCAGTATTTT. Its protein product is CASSKIAGGYTDTQYF.

This clone was seen just once. CDR3 sequence (DNA): TGTGCCAGCAGTCAACCGGGACTAGCGGGAGGCAATGAGCAGTTCTTC. Translating it yields CASSQPGLAGGNEQFF. This chain links TRBV7-3 with TRBJ2-1; TRBD2 matches 15 bases. J was trimmed by 6 bases and V by 6 bases; bases with no gene match: 6. Germline V lookup: CDR1 SGHTA, CDR2 FQGTGA. The CDR3 extends over 16 amino acids.

This chain links TRBV19 with TRBJ1-2, with D perhaps matching TRBD1 (5 bases). The ends were cut back, 3 bases at V and 11 bases at J, with 19 bases in the middle. From germline, CDR1 is LNHDA and CDR2 SQIVND (reference sequence). The CDR3 runs 14 residues. The CDR3 here is CASSIRTSTLLYTF. CDR3 nucleotide sequence: TGTGCCAGTAGTATTAGGACATCTACGCTTTTATACACCTTC.

J is TRBJ1-2 and V is TRBV11-2; possible D gene TRBD1, 5 bases. This CDR3 has 14 amino acids. Per germline, CDR1 SGHAT and CDR2 FQNNGV. V lost 3 bases and J 5 bases, leaving 13 bases between the germline ends. The CDR3 DNA reads as TGTGCCAGCAGCTTGGCCGGGACTGAGTATGGCTACACCTTC. Its protein product is CASSLAGTEYGYTF.

The gene calls are TRBV4-2 and TRBJ2-5; 8 positions match TRBD2. The CDR3 covers 15 residues. Germline CDR1 is LGHNA and CDR2 is YNFKEQ. V lost 4 bases and J lost 9; bases outside the gene matches: 13. CDR3 region: CASSLLPGVGGAQYF. In nucleotides, the CDR3 is TGTGCCAGCAGCCTATTACCGGGTGTCGGGGGGGCCCAGTACTTC.

The J gene is TRBJ2-7, the V gene TRBV10-3, with D maybe TRBD1 (6 bases). The germline gives CDR1 ENHRY, CDR2 SYGVKD. This CDR3 is built from 13 residues. V was clipped by 5 bases and J by 5 bases, with 13 bases between them. The CDR3 is CAISFRQENEQYF. The CDR3 nucleotides read TGTGCCATCAGTTTTAGACAGGAGAACGAGCAGTACTTC.

The chain has TRBV5-1 and TRBJ1-4, with 7 positions matching TRBD1. Trimming at V came to 2 bases and at J to 4 bases, leaving 2 bases not matched to a gene. CDR3 length: 14 residues. Germline assignment: CDR1 SGHRS and CDR2 YFSETQ. The CDR3 DNA reads TGCGCCAGCAGCTTACAGGGGATTAATGAAAAACTGTTTTTT. It translates to CASSLQGINEKLFF.

The CDR3 DNA reads TGTGCCACCAGTGATTTATCCCCGGCGGACACCGGGGAGCTGTTTTTT. This sequence encodes CATSDLSPADTGELFF. The gene calls are TRBV24-1 and TRBJ2-2; D gene ambiguous. Germline V gene data show CDR1 as KGHDR and CDR2 as SFDVKD. V lost 1 base to trimming and J lost 3 bases, with 11 bases between them. This CDR3 comprises 16 residues.

The chain combines TRBV5-4 with TRBJ2-1; D possibly corresponds to TRBD2 (6 bases). This CDR3 region has 16 residues. V lost 4 bases and J 0 bases, leaving 14 bases between the germline ends. The V gene's germline CDR1 is SGHNT and CDR2 YYREEE (reference sequence). This chain's CDR3 is CASSPGTVPSYNEQFF. The CDR3 DNA reads as TGTGCCAGCAGCCCGGGGACTGTACCCTCCTACAATGAGCAGTTCTTC.

The chain employs TRBV9 and TRBJ1-2; 8 bases fit TRBD1. The CDR3 consists of 14 residues. J was trimmed by 7 bases and V by 0 bases; bases with no gene match: 5. Germline V gene sequence: CDR1 SGDLS, CDR2 YYNGEE. The CDR3 nucleotides are TGTGCCAGCAGCGTAGGTGACAGGGGCCGTGGCTACACCTTC. Protein sequence: CASSVGDRGRGYTF.

The V gene is TRBV5-1, the J gene TRBJ2-7, with D possibly TRBD1 on 6 matching bases. V was trimmed by 2 bases and J by 2 bases, leaving 11 bases between them. Germline V gene sequence: CDR1 SGHRS, CDR2 YFSETQ. The CDR3 is 14 amino acids. DNA for the CDR3: TGCGCCAGCAGCTTAATAACAGGGCCCTACGAGCAGTACTTC. Translation: CASSLITGPYEQYF.

The rearrangement uses TRBV2 and TRBJ1-2; D uncertain. This CDR3 contains 11 residues. V gave up 2 bases and J gave up 8 bases, with 6 bases separating them. CDR1 is SNHLY, CDR2 FYNNEI, per germline. CDR3: CASSEQVGYTF. DNA of the CDR3: TGTGCCAGCAGTGAACAGGTCGGCTACACCTTC.

V is TRBV3-1 (or the pseudogene TRBV3-2) and J is TRBJ2-1, with 7 bases lining up with TRBD2. The CDR3 spans 11 residues. From germline, CDR1 is LGHDT and CDR2 YNNKEL (reference sequence). Losses at the gene ends were 3 bases for V and 10 bases for J; bases not matched to a gene: 0. DNA of the CDR3: TGTGCCAGCAGCCAGGGAGGGGAGCAGTTCTTC. Protein product: CASSQGGEQFF.

The chain recombines TRBV2 with TRBJ2-7; D is undetermined. V gave up 5 bases and J gave up 2 bases, with 4 bases separating them. CDR3 size: 11 residues. Germline values: CDR1 SNHLY, CDR2 FYNNEI. CDR3 bases: TGTGCCAGCAGTTTTACCTACGAGCAGTACTTC. Its translation is CASSFTYEQYF.

The chain couples TRBV6-5 to TRBJ1-1, with TRBD1 identical over 9 bases. The CDR3 runs to 13 residues. The germline V gene has CDR1 MNHEY and CDR2 SVGAGI. V shed 9 bases and J 0 bases; nucleotides not matched to a gene: 2. In nucleotides, the CDR3 is TGTGCCAGTGGGACAGGGATGAACACTGAAGCTTTCTTT. Residues: CASGTGMNTEAFF.

CDR3: CASSRYRESSNQPQHF. As DNA, the CDR3 is TGTGCCAGTAGTAGATACAGGGAATCGAGCAATCAGCCCCAGCATTTT. The V call is TRBV19, the J call TRBJ1-5, with D maybe TRBD1 (6 bases). Between the trimmed V and J ends, which lost 4 bases and 1 base, there was a span of 14 bases. Germline CDR1 reads LNHDA; CDR2 reads SQIVND (reference sequence). CDR3 length equals 16 residues. Complete variable domain (other parts from reference TRBV19 and TRBJ1-5): DGGITQSPKYLFRKEGQNVTLSCEQNLNHDAMYWYRQDPGQGLRLIYYSQIVNDFQKGDIAEGYSVSREKKESFPLTVTSAQKNPTAFYLCASSRYRESSNQPQHFGDGTRLSIL.

The CDR3 sequence: CASSPRTGTNTEAFF. The CDR3 region has the DNA TGTGCCAGCAGCCCCCGGACAGGGACCAACACTGAAGCTTTCTTT. The J gene is TRBJ1-1, the V gene TRBV11-3; 8 bases fit TRBD1. This CDR3 has 15 residues. The germline V gene has CDR1 SGHNT and CDR2 YENEEA. J lost 2 bases, V lost 5 bases, and 7 bases had no gene match.

This chain joins TRBV19 and TRBJ2-2; TRBD2 might be the D (5 bases). Trimming took off 2 bases at V and 5 bases at J, with 9 bases between the two ends. CDR3 size: 14 residues. CDR1 and CDR2 from the germline V gene are LNHDA and SQIVND (reference sequence). The CDR3 region is CASSIRGGTGELFF. Written as DNA, the CDR3 is TGTGCCAGTAGTATACGGGGTGGAACCGGGGAGCTGTTTTTT.